The present T cell receptor (beta chain) was sequenced within a study of OX40 agonist ivuxolimab in advanced cancers. Background on the whole study: The costimulatory receptor OX40 (CD134) was targeted by ivuxolimab, a fully human IgG2 agonistic monoclonal antibody. Partial responses were achieved by three dose-escalation patients, of whom one had hepatocellular carcinoma and two had cutaneous melanoma. Intravenous ivuxolimab was administered to patients every 2 weeks at six dose levels: 0.01, 0.1, 0.3, 1.5, 3 and 10 mg/kg. Prior anti-PD-1, anti-PD-L1 or anti-CTLA-4 therapy was permitted, and checkpoint inhibitors had been received by roughly 40% of dose-escalation patients. The dose-escalation cohort was approximately 83% male with a mean age of approximately 60 years, ranging from roughly 20 to 80. Of the approximately 53 patients in dose escalation, 19 had hepatocellular carcinoma, roughly 15 had melanoma, 9 had renal cell carcinoma and 9 had head and neck cancer. Peripheral TCRbeta sequencing aimed to test whether ivuxolimab altered TCR sequence diversity and caused clonal T-cell expansion. The paper reports the monotherapy dose-escalation portion (N of about 51 patients) of the phase I ivuxolimab trial.

Patients with autoimmune disease history or receiving systemic immunosuppression were excluded from the trial. Peripheral blood for TCR sequencing was collected from all dose cohorts at baseline, on cycle 4 day 1, and on cycle 7 day 1. Samples came from an open-label, multicenter, first-in-human phase I dose-escalation trial of ivuxolimab. The trial enrolled adults with locally advanced or metastatic head and neck squamous cell, hepatocellular, melanoma or renal cell carcinoma. Before TCR sequencing, CD4+ and CD8+ T cells were separately sorted from peripheral blood. Genomic DNA was isolated from the sorted cells so that the TCRbeta CDR3 region could be sequenced. The immunoSEQ Assay was used to sequence the TCRbeta CDR3 regions. Sourced from immuneACCESS, this table was stored by TCRdb with only in-frame sequences that have V and J called. A share of the clones is absent; for the studies checked, an unresolved V gene accounts for under half, and the remainder has no known explanation. This sample holds about 140,000 clones; 90% were observed only once. Clones ranked in the top ten supply 0.9% to 1.2% of the sample.

Via the germline V gene (reference sequence), CDR1 is SGHNT and CDR2 YYREEE. Measured from the cysteine to the phenylalanine, the CDR3 is 15 residues long. The retained sequence is limited to the CDR3, 45 bases, with the frame set at the first base. At the junction V is shortened by 1 base and J by 3 bases; bases outside the gene matches: 5. Overall study outcomes, separate from this receptor: After ivuxolimab, more expanded clones were found on average in CD8+ T cells than in CD4+ T cells. In the 0.1-3.0 mg/kg groups, partial responders had among the lowest normalized peripheral clonal expansion, particularly in CD8+ T cells. At doses from 0.1 to 3.0 mg/kg, clonal expansion was seen in both CD4+ and CD8+ blood T cells between baseline and week 6. The antigen specificity of the peripheral T cells that underwent clonal expansion was not determined. Low levels of normalized T-cell clonal expansion were also shown by some nonresponding patients.

Comment on this clone: This clone's antigen is unknown. Per-base quality was not reported, and no clone a single base away is much larger than it.

The chain is made from TRBV5-4 and TRBJ2-7, and TRBD2 aligns with 9 junction nucleotides. The receptor was isolated from an adult with an advanced solid tumor such as melanoma, head and neck, liver or kidney cancer. Sequenced here: CD4+ or CD8+ T cells sorted from blood, sampled in a trial of the OX40 agonist ivuxolimab. The nucleotide sequence is given as TGTGCCAGCAGCTTGTCGGCTAGCGGGAACTACGAGCAGTACTTC. It translates to CASSLSASGNYEQYF. This CDR3, with the reference TRBV5-4 and TRBJ2-7 proteins standing in past its ends, gives the full variable domain ETGVTQSPTHLIKTRGQQVTLRCSSQSGHNTVSWYQQALGQGPQFIFQYYREEENGRGNFPPRFSGLQFPNYSSELNVNALELDDSALYLCASSLSASGNYEQYFGPGTRLTVT.